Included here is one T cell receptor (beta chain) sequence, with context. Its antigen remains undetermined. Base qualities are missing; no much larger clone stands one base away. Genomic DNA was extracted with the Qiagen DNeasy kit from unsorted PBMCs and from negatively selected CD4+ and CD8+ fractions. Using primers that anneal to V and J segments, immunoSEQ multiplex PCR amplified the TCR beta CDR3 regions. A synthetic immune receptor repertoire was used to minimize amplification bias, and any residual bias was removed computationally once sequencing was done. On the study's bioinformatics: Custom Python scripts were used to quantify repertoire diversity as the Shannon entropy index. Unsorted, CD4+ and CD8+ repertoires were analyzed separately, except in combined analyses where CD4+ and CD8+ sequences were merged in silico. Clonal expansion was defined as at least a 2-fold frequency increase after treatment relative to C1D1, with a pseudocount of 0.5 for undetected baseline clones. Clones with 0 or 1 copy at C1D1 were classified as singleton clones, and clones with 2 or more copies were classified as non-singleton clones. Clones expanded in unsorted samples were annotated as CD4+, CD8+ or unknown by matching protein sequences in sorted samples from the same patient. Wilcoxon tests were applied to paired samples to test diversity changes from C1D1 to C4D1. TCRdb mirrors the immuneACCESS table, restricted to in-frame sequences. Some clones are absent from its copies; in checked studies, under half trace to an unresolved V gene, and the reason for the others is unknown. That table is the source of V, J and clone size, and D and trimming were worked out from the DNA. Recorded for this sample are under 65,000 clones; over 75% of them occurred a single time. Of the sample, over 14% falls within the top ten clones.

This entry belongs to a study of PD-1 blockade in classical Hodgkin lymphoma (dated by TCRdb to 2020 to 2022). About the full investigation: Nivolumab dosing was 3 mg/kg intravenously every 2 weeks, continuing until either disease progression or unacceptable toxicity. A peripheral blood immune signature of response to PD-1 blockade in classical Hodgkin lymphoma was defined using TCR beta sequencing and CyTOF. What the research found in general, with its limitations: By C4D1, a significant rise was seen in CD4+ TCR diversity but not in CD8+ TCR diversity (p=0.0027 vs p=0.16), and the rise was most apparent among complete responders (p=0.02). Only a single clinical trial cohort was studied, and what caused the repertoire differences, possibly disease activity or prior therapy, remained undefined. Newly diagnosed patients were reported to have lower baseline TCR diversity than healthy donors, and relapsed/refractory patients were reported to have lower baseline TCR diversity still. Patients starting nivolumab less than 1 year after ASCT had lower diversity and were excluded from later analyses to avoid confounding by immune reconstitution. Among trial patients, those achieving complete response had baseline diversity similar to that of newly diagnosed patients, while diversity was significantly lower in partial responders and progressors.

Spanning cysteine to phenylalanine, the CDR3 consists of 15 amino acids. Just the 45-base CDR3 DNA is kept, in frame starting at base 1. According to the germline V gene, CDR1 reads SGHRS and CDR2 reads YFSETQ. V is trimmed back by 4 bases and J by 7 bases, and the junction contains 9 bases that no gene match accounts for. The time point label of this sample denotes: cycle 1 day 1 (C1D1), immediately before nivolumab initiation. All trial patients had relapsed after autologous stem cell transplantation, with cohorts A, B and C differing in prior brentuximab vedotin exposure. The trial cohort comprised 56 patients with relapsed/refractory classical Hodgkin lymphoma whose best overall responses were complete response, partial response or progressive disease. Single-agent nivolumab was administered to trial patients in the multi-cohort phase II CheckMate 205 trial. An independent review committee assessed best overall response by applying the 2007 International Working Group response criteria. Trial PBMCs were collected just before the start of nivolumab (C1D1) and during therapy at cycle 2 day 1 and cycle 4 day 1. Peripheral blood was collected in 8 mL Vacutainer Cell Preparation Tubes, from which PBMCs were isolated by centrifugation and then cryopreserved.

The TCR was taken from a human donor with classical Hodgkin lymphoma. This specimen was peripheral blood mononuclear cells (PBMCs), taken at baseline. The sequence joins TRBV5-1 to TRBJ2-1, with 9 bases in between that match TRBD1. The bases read TGCGCCAGCAGCCCCTGGACAGGGGAGACGAATGAGCAGTTCTTC. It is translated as CASSPWTGETNEQFF.